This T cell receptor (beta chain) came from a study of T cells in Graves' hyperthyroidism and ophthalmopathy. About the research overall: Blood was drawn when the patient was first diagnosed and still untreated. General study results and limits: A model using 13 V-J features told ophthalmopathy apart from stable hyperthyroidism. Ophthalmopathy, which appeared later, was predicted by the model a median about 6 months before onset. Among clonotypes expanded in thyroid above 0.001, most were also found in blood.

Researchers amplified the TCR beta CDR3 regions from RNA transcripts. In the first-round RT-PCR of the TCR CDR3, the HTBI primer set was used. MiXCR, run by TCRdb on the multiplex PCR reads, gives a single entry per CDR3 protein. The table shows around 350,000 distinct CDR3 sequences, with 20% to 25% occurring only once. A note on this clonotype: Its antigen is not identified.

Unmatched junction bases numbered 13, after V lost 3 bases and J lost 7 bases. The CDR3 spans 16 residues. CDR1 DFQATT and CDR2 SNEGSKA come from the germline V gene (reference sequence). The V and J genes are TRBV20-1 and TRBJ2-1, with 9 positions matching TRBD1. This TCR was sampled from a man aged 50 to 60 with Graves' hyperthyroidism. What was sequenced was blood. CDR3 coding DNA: TGCAGTGCTAGTCACACCGGGACAGGGACGGGTAATGAGCAGTTCTTC. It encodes CSASHTGTGTGNEQFF.